These T cell receptor beta chains were read from a single sample in a study of blood T cells in healthy people across ages. One entry per CDR3 protein results from TCRdb running MiXCR on the 5' RACE reads. The top ten hold around 7.7% of the sample, which has about 1,800,000 distinct CDR3 sequences, 28% seen once. The material sequenced was blood. The origin of the receptors is a woman aged 25 to 45 in good health. The CDR3 runs from the conserved cysteine through the conserved F or W. A D gene is named only where the DNA matches it firmly. Expanded clones are given a class, and other clones once, few, many or no size at all.

TRBV7-2	TRBJ2-5	many	13	.	TGTGCCAGCAGCCCGGGACGATTGGGGACCCAGTACTTC	CASSPGRLGTQYF
TRBV4-1	TRBJ2-7	many	12	.	TGCGCCAGCAGCCAACTTGGGAACGAGCAGTACTTC	CASSQLGNEQYF
TRBV5-1	TRBJ2-6	few	15	.	TGCGCCAGCAGCTTTGGCATCTCTGGGGCCAACGTCCTGACTTTC	CASSFGISGANVLTF
TRBV20-1	TRBJ2-1	many	12	.	TGCAGTGGGGGCTCGGGATACAATGAGCAGTTCTTC	CSGGSGYNEQFF
TRBV2	TRBJ2-6	few	15	.	TGTGCCAGCAGTGAATGGACGTCTGGGGCCAACGTCCTGACTTTC	CASSEWTSGANVLTF
TRBV12-3/TRBV12-4	TRBJ2-3	few	13	.	TGTGCCAGCATCCAAGGGCCCGGGGATACGCAGTATTTT	CASIQGPGDTQYF
TRBV18	TRBJ2-1	.	14	.	TGTGCCAGCTCACCAGGGAGCGGAATCAATGAGCAGTTCTTC	CASSPGSGINEQFF
TRBV4-1	TRBJ2-1	many	16	TRBD2	TGCGCCAGCAGCCATCCGATGGGACTAGCTACTAATGAGCAGTTCTTC	CASSHPMGLATNEQFF
TRBV20-1	TRBJ2-1	few	15	TRBD2	TGCAGTGGGACCTCCGGGACTAGCGTCGAGGATGAGCAGTTCTTC	CSGTSGTSVEDEQFF
TRBV11-2	TRBJ2-3	.	18	TRBD2	TGTGCCAGCAGCTTGAGCTTCGGGACTAGCGGAGCCACAGATACGCAGTATTTT	CASSLSFGTSGATDTQYF